This T cell receptor (beta chain) was found in a study of blood T cells in healthy people across ages. The count of this clonotype is one. The authors ran a second PCR of about 6 to 12 cycles using a sample-barcoded 5' primer and a J-beta primer mix. TCRdb processed the 5' RACE reads anew with MiXCR; each CDR3 protein has one entry. Of some 1.6 million distinct CDR3 sequences listed, 30% to 40% are singletons. The CDR3 has 17 amino acids. Germline values: CDR1 SGHRS, CDR2 YFSETQ. Trimming left V 0 bases short and J 5 bases short, with 20 bases between. The chain carries TRBV5-1 and TRBJ2-5, with a possible D match to TRBD2 (6 bases). Sequenced: blood. The origin of this receptor is a woman under 40 in good health. The CDR3 reads CASSLERLAGRVETQYF. The CDR3 DNA reads as TGCGCCAGCAGCTTGGAGAGGTTGGCGGGAAGGGTGGAGACCCAGTACTTC.